One T cell receptor (beta chain) is described in this entry. Antigen specificity is unknown. Via MiXCR, TCRdb re-called the 5' RACE reads, giving one row per CDR3 protein. The sample holds 690,000 or so distinct CDR3 sequences, around 5.7% seen once. This sample is part of a study of identical twins. General observations from the study: Researchers reported weaker excess twin sharing in beta out-of-frame sequences.

CDR1 is DFQATT and CDR2 is SNEGSKA in the germline V gene (reference sequence). The CDR3 length is 14 residues. V was trimmed by 3 bases and J by 0 bases, leaving 8 bases between them. The V gene is TRBV20-1, the J gene TRBJ2-2; D not certain. The sequence was collected from a man between 18 and 29 years old in good health. Material for sequencing was naive T cells sorted from blood. The CDR3 region is CSASVPANTGELFF. The DNA of the CDR3 is TGCAGTGCTAGTGTGCCTGCGAACACCGGGGAGCTGTTTTTT.